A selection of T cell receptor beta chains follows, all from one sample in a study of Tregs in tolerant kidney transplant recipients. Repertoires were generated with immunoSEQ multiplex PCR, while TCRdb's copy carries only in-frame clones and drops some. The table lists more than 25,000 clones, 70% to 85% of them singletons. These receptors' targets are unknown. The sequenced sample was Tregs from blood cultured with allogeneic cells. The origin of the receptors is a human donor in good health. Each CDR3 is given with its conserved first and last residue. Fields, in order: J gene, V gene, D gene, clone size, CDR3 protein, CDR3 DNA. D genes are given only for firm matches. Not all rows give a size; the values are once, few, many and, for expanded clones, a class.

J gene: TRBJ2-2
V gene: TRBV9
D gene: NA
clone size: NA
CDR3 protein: CASSVDVGAGELFF
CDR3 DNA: TGTGCCAGCAGCGTAGATGTAGGCGCCGGGGAGCTGTTTTTT

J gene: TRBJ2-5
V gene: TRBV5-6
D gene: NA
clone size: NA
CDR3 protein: CASSFMQGRETQYF
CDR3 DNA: TGTGCCAGCAGCTTCATGCAGGGGCGGGAGACCCAGTACTTC

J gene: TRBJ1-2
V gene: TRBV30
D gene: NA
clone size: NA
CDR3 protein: CAWSRTTYGYTF
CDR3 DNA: TGTGCCTGGAGTCGGACAACGTACGGCTACACCTTC

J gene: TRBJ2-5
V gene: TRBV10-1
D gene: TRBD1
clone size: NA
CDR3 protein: CASRITWDREVSETQYF
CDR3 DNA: TGCGCCAGCAGAATCACGTGGGACAGGGAGGTTTCGGAGACCCAGTACTTC

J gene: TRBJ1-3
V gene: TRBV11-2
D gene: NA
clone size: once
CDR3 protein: CASSLGPGRNTIYF
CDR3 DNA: TGTGCCAGCAGCTTAGGACCCGGCCGAAACACCATATATTTT

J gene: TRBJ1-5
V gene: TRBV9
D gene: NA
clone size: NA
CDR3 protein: CASSVAPGTGAQHF
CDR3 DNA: TGTGCCAGCAGCGTAGCCCCAGGGACCGGGGCCCAGCATTTT

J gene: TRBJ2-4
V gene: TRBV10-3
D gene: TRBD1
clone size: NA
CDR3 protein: CAISRQGSNIQYF
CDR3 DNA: TGTGCCATCAGTCGACAGGGTTCAAACATTCAGTACTTC

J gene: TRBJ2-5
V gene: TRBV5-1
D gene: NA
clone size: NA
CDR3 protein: CASGEQGRGETQYF
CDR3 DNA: TGCGCCAGTGGAGAACAGGGAAGGGGCGAGACCCAGTACTTC

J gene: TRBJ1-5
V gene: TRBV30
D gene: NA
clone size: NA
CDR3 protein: CAWSVAMGNQPQHF
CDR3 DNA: TGTGCCTGGTCCGTGGCTATGGGCAATCAGCCCCAGCATTTT

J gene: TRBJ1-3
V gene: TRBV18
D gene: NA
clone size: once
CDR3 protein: CASSPSQIISNTIYF
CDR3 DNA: TGTGCCAGCTCACCGTCACAGATCATAAGTAACACCATATATTTT

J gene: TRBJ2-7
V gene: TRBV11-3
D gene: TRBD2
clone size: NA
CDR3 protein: CASSLTSGSYEQYF
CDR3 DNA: TGTGCCAGCAGCTTGACTAGCGGGAGTTACGAGCAGTACTTC

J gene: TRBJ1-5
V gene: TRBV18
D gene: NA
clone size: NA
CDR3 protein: CASSPSVNQPQHF
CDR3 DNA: TGTGCCAGCTCACCTTCCGTTAATCAGCCCCAGCATTTT

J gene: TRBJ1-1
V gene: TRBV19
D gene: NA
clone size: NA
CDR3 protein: CASLELGADTEAFF
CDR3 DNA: TGTGCCAGTCTCGAGCTGGGCGCGGACACTGAAGCTTTCTTT

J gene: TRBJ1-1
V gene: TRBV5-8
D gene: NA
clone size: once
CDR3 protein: CASSLALPALNTEAFF
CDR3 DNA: TGTGCCAGCAGCTTGGCCCTTCCGGCGCTGAACACTGAAGCTTTCTTT

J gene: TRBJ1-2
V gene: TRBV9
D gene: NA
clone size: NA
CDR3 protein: CASSNRDGYYGYTF
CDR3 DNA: TGTGCCAGCAGCAACCGGGACGGGTACTATGGCTACACCTTC

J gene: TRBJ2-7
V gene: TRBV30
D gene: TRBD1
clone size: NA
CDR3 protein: CAWRKRGQLIAYEQYF
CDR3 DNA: TGTGCCTGGAGGAAACGGGGACAGTTAATTGCCTACGAGCAGTACTTC

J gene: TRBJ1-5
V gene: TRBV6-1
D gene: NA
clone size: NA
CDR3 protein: CASEGVGNQPQHF
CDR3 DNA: TGTGCCAGTGAGGGGGTGGGCAATCAGCCCCAGCATTTT

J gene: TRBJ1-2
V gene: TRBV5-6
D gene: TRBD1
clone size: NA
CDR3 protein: CASSPLDREFGYTF
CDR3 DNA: TGTGCCAGCAGCCCATTAGACAGGGAGTTTGGCTACACCTTC

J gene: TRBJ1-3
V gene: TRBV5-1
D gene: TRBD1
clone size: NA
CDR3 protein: CASRTVPLQGPGNTIYF
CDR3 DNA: TGCGCCAGCAGAACCGTACCTTTACAGGGGCCTGGAAACACCATATATTTT

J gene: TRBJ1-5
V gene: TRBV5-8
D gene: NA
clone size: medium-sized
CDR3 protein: CASSLIVFAAGSSQPQHF
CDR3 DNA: TGTGCCAGCAGCTTGATAGTTTTTGCAGCAGGGTCGAGTCAGCCCCAGCATTTT

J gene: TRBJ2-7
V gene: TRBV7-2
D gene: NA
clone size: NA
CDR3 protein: CASSVGGRPTYEQYF
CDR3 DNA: TGTGCCAGCAGCGTCGGTGGGAGGCCCACCTACGAGCAGTACTTC

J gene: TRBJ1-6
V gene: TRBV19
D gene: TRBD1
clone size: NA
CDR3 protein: CASRGTADNSPLHF
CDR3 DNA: TGTGCCAGTAGGGGGACAGCGGATAATTCACCCCTCCACTTT

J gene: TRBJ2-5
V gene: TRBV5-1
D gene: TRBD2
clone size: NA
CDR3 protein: CASSYRLAGETQYF
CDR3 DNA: TGCGCCAGCAGCTACCGACTAGCGGGTGAGACCCAGTACTTC

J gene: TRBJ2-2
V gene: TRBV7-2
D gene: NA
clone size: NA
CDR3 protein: CASSLRNTGELFF
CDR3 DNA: TGTGCCAGCAGCTTAAGGAACACCGGGGAGCTGTTTTTT

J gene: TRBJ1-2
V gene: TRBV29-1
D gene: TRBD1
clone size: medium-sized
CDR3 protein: CSVVGTGGYGYTF
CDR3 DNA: TGCAGCGTTGTGGGAACAGGGGGCTATGGCTACACCTTC

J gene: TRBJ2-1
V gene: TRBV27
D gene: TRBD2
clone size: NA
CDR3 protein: CASRPSGRAREQFF
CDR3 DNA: TGTGCCAGCAGACCTAGCGGGAGGGCCCGTGAGCAGTTCTTC

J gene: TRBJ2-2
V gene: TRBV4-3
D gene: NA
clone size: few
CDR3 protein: CASSQGANTGELFF
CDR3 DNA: TGCGCCAGCAGCCAAGGGGCGAACACCGGGGAGCTGTTTTTT

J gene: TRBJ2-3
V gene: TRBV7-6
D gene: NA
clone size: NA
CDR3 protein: CASSLDRPGVATDTQYF
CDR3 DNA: TGTGCCAGCAGCTTAGATCGACCTGGGGTTGCCACAGATACGCAGTATTTT

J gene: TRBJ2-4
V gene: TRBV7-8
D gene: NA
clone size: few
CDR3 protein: CASSLVGGQNIQYF
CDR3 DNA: TGTGCCAGCAGCTTAGTCGGGGGGCAAAACATTCAGTACTTC

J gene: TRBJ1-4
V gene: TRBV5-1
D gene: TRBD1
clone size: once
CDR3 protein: CASSLLGTANEKLFF
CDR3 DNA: TGCGCCAGCAGCTTGCTCGGGACAGCTAATGAAAAACTGTTTTTT

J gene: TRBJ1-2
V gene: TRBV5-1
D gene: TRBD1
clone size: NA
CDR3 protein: CASSFSPPDRDGYTF
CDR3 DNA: TGCGCCAGCAGCTTCTCGCCCCCGGACAGGGATGGCTACACCTTC